Below, 31 T cell receptor beta chains from the same sample are listed, as sequenced in a study of blood T cell repertoires in COVID-19. Profiling relied on immunoSEQ multiplex PCR, and the TCRdb table lists in-frame clones only, not all of them. The sample lists about 150,000 clones; approximately 81% were seen once. The material sequenced was peripheral blood. The receptor source for this set is a human donor with acute or convalescent COVID-19. The donor label of this sample is uncertain.

The V call is TRBV5-1, the J call TRBJ1-5; D perhaps matches TRBD1 (5 bases). The CDR3 has 15 amino acids. Per germline, CDR1 SGHRS and CDR2 YFSETQ. Trimming removed 4 bases from V and 0 bases from J, with 11 bases in between. The CDR3 region is CASSIQGNSNQPQHF. The DNA of the CDR3 is TGCGCCAGCAGCATTCAGGGAAATAGCAATCAGCCCCAGCATTTT.

The chain joins TRBV6-6 to TRBJ2-7; 8 bases align to TRBD1. Per the germline V gene, CDR1 is MNHNY and CDR2 is SVGAGI (reference sequence). The CDR3 contains 13 residues. The J segment lost 0 bases and the V segment lost 6 bases, leaving 1 base of the junction unmatched. The CDR3 protein is CASRGQASYEQYF. The CDR3 DNA is TGTGCCAGCAGGGGACAGGCCTCCTACGAGCAGTACTTC.

The rearrangement uses TRBV5-6 and TRBJ2-7; possibly TRBD1 for D (6 bases). V shed 5 bases and J shed 0 bases, with 21 bases lying between them. This CDR3 comprises 17 residues. The V gene's germline CDR1 is SGHDT and CDR2 YYEEEE. Here the CDR3 reads CASSPKDSYRYSYEQYF. The CDR3, as DNA: TGTGCCAGCAGTCCTAAGGACAGTTACCGATACTCCTACGAGCAGTACTTC.

The chain couples TRBV11-2 to TRBJ2-1; 8 nucleotides line up with TRBD1. This CDR3 region has 18 residues. Per germline, CDR1 SGHAT and CDR2 FQNNGV. The V and J ends lost 1 base and 0 bases, in that order; junction bases with no gene match: 8. The CDR3 is CASSLGAGGAGSYNEQFF. The CDR3 nucleotides read TGTGCCAGCAGCTTAGGGGCAGGGGGCGCCGGCTCCTACAATGAGCAGTTCTTC.

This chain uses TRBV21-1 with TRBJ2-2; the table's D call, TRBD2, has no DNA check behind it. TRBV21-1 is a pseudogene segment. This CDR3 spans 16 amino acids. The CDR3 DNA reads TGTGCCCAGGCGACTAGCGGGAGGGCGACCGCCGGGGAGCTGTTTTTT. Translation gives CAQATSGRATAGELFF.

V is TRBV12-3 or TRBV12-4 and J is TRBJ1-1; tentatively, D is TRBD1 (5 bases). The CDR3 is made up of 12 amino acids. Trimming cost V 2 bases and J 11 bases, with 12 bases left between them. The DNA of the CDR3 is TGTGCCAGCAGTTTATCCCCAAAGGGGGCTTTCTTT. Its translation: CASSLSPKGAFF.

In this sample, this clone turned up a few times. This sequence joins TRBV27 and TRBJ1-1, with D perhaps TRBD1 (6 bases). V shed 9 bases and J shed 1 base, with 15 bases lying between them. Germline CDR1 is MNHEY and CDR2 is SMNVEV (reference sequence). The CDR3 runs 14 residues. The CDR3 spells CASFNHRENTEAFF. The CDR3 DNA reads as TGTGCCAGTTTTAACCACAGGGAGAACACTGAAGCTTTCTTT.

The chain carries TRBV19 and TRBJ1-1; D perhaps matches TRBD1 (5 bases). The ends were cut back, 3 bases at V and 5 bases at J, with 10 bases in the middle. Germline V gene lookup returns CDR1 LNHDA and CDR2 SQIVND (reference sequence). This CDR3 has 13 residues. The CDR3 region is CASSITRGTEAFF. The DNA of the CDR3 is TGTGCCAGTAGTATCACTCGGGGGACTGAAGCTTTCTTT.

The chain has TRBV28 and TRBJ2-7, with D maybe TRBD2 (6 bases). The CDR3 is made up of 19 amino acids. Germline assignment: CDR1 MDHEN and CDR2 SYDVKM. The V end lost 3 bases, the J end lost 4 bases, and 28 bases lay between the germline ends. CDR3 bases: TGTGCCAGCAGTTTTTTCGTTTCGTTCGGTTCGCCTGGGAGGTACGAGCAGTACTTC. Translating gives CASSFFVSFGSPGRYEQYF.

The table lists this clone with a few counts. J is TRBJ1-2 and V is TRBV5-6; the D gene is possibly TRBD1 (6 bases). V was shortened by 0 bases and J by 0 bases, with 12 bases between the two germline ends. The germline CDR1 and CDR2 sequences are SGHDT and YYEEEE. The CDR3 runs to 16 residues. The CDR3 spells CASSLDPRGANYGYTF. Written as DNA, the CDR3 is TGTGCCAGCAGCTTGGATCCCAGGGGTGCTAACTATGGCTACACCTTC.

The CDR3: CASETAFSNYGYTF. The CDR3 coding sequence is TGTGCCAGCGAGACAGCCTTCTCTAACTATGGCTACACCTTC. This chain connects TRBV5-4 to TRBJ1-2, with TRBD1 as a possible D gene (5 bases). Germline assignment: CDR1 SGHNT and CDR2 YYREEE (reference sequence). V lost 7 bases and J 0 bases, leaving 13 bases between the germline ends. This CDR3 has 14 residues.

Here the CDR3 reads CASSPSSSGRGNEQFF. The CDR3 DNA reads as TGCGCCAGCAGCCCGTCTTCTAGCGGGAGAGGCAATGAGCAGTTCTTC. J is TRBJ2-1 and V is TRBV4-3, with 10 nucleotides matching TRBD2. The germline V gene has CDR1 LGHNA and CDR2 YSLEER. This CDR3 region has 16 residues. Unmatched junction bases numbered 9, after V lost 4 bases and J lost 6 bases.

This clone was recorded only once. The chain uses TRBV29-1 and TRBJ1-4, with TRBD1 matching over 9 bases. Trimming removed 6 bases from V and 3 bases from J; junction bases left unmatched: 20. Germline CDR1 reads SQVTM; CDR2 reads ANQGSEA. CDR3 size: 19 residues. The CDR3 region is CSVPSRDRDFSSSNEKLFF. The CDR3 region has the DNA TGCAGCGTCCCCTCCCGGGACAGGGACTTTAGTAGTTCTAATGAAAAACTGTTTTTT.

This rearrangement joins TRBV19 to TRBJ1-2; tentative D call: TRBD1 (6 bases). The V end lost 4 bases, the J end lost 2 bases, and 11 bases lay between the germline ends. The CDR3 loop spans 14 amino acids. CDR1 is LNHDA and CDR2 is SQIVND in the germline V gene (reference sequence). CDR3 residues: CASSSSDRNYGYTF. In DNA form, the CDR3 reads TGTGCCAGTAGTAGTTCGGACAGAAACTATGGCTACACCTTC.

This clone was detected only once. The V and J genes are TRBV19 and TRBJ1-1; TRBD1 is a possible D gene (5 bases). CDR1 and CDR2 (germline): LNHDA, SQIVND (reference sequence). The CDR3 spans 15 residues. The V end was cut by 4 bases, the J end by 0 bases, with 12 bases between. For the CDR3, the DNA is TGTGCCAGTAGTACCCTACAGGTCCTGAACACTGAAGCTTTCTTT. Translating it yields CASSTLQVLNTEAFF.

The chain links TRBV7-9 to TRBJ1-2; 11 positions agree with TRBD1. Trimming took 4 bases from V and 8 from J; bases not matched to a gene: 12. The V gene's germline CDR1 is SEHNR and CDR2 FQNEAQ (reference sequence). CDR3 size: 16 residues. This chain's CDR3 is CASSYNAGQGAGGYTF. For the CDR3, the DNA is TGTGCCAGCAGCTATAACGCTGGACAGGGGGCGGGAGGCTACACCTTC.

This chain links TRBV15 with TRBJ1-1, with D unclear. The CDR3 extends over 13 amino acids. CDR1 and CDR2 (germline): LNHNV, YYDKDF (reference sequence). V lost 9 bases and J 6 bases, leaving 17 bases between the germline ends. The CDR3 region is CATQEGGFPEAFF. The CDR3 coding sequence is TGTGCCACTCAGGAGGGTGGGTTTCCTGAAGCTTTCTTT.

The CDR3 protein is CASSPPQAGNTIYF. CDR3 in DNA: TGTGCCAGCAGCCCCCCCCAGGCTGGAAACACCATATATTTT. The V and J genes are TRBV4-2 and TRBJ1-3; no clear D gene. This CDR3 comprises 14 residues. With 4 bases removed from V and 2 bases from J, the gap between germline ends came to 9 bases. Per germline, CDR1 LGHNA and CDR2 YNFKEQ.

This chain links TRBV9 with TRBJ2-1; possibly TRBD2 for D (6 bases). V gave up 4 bases and J gave up 5 bases, with 13 bases separating them. The CDR3 sequence is 14 residues long. CDR1 is SGDLS and CDR2 is YYNGEE in the germline V gene. DNA for the CDR3: TGTGCCAGCAGCCCGGGACTCTTAAACAATGAGCAGTTCTTC. Translation gives CASSPGLLNNEQFF.

The gene calls are TRBV7-2 and TRBJ1-4; 10 nucleotides match TRBD1. V was pared by 5 bases and J by 1 base, with 4 bases of the junction left unmatched. Germline CDR1 and CDR2: SGHTA and FQGNSA. The CDR3 runs 16 residues. The CDR3 loop is CASSPDRGGTNEKLFF. The CDR3 nucleotides read TGTGCCAGCAGCCCGGACAGGGGGGGAACTAATGAAAAACTGTTTTTT.

The rearrangement joins TRBV14 to TRBJ1-2; TRBD1 aligns across 9 bases. V was clipped by 4 bases and J by 8 bases; unmatched bases: 5. The CDR3 is 13 amino acids. CDR1 SGHDN and CDR2 FVKESK come from the germline V gene. Here the CDR3 DNA reads TGTGCCAGCAGCCCCCGGACAGGGGAGGGCTACACCTTC. It encodes CASSPRTGEGYTF.

The chain has TRBV18 and TRBJ2-7; 9 bases match TRBD1. J gave up 5 bases and V 2 bases, and 7 bases lay outside the gene matches. CDR1 is KGHSH and CDR2 is LQKENI in the germline V gene. The CDR3 loop spans 15 amino acids. The CDR3 coding sequence is TGTGCCAGCTCACCAACTGGGACAGGGATCCACGAGCAGTACTTC. The encoded protein is CASSPTGTGIHEQYF.

This clone was detected only a few times. The chain has TRBV5-5 and TRBJ1-1; D perhaps matches TRBD1 (5 bases). Germline V lookup: CDR1 SGHKS, CDR2 YYEKEE (reference sequence). The CDR3 runs to 13 residues. Trimming took 1 base from V and 3 from J, leaving 7 bases between them. The CDR3 DNA sequence: TGTGCCAGCAGCTTGCAAGGGGACACTGAAGCTTTCTTT. Protein: CASSLQGDTEAFF. The full variable domain, in which reference TRBV5-5 and TRBJ1-1 provide the parts outside the CDR3, is DAGVTQSPTHLIKTRGQQVTLRCSPISGHKSVSWYQQVLGQGPQFIFQYYEKEERGRGNFPDRFSARQFPNYSSELNVNALLLGDSALYLCASSLQGDTEAFFGQGTRLTVV.

As DNA, the CDR3 is TGTGCCAGCAGCCTCTCCCGGCGGGATACGCAGTATTTT. Encoded protein: CASSLSRRDTQYF. The chain employs TRBV7-9 and TRBJ2-3, with D hard to call. This CDR3 spans 13 amino acids. Trimming removed 5 bases at V and 6 bases at J, with 12 bases between. The V gene's germline CDR1 is SEHNR and CDR2 FQNEAQ (reference sequence).

In DNA, the CDR3 is TGCGCCAGCAGCCGCTCCGGGACTAGCGGTGACAATGAGCAGTTCTTC. Translation: CASSRSGTSGDNEQFF. V usage is TRBV5-1 and J usage is TRBJ2-1; TRBD2 matches 11 bases. Germline CDR1 is SGHRS and CDR2 is YFSETQ. The CDR3 spans 16 residues. The V and J ends lost 4 bases and 5 bases, in that order; junction bases with no gene match: 8.

V is TRBV19 and J is TRBJ1-1; 9 nucleotides match TRBD1. V was clipped by 4 bases and J by 0 bases; unmatched bases: 18. Germline V gene data show CDR1 as LNHDA and CDR2 as SQIVND (reference sequence). This CDR3 comprises 20 residues. In DNA, the CDR3 is TGTGCCAGTAGTACTTTCTATCCGGGACAGGGACCTTTTATGAACACTGAAGCTTTCTTT. It is translated as CASSTFYPGQGPFMNTEAFF.

This clone was seen once. The rearrangement uses TRBV5-6 and TRBJ1-6, with unresolved D. V was trimmed by 2 bases and J by 8 bases, leaving 14 bases between them. The CDR3 extends over 15 amino acids. Germline CDR1 and CDR2: SGHDT and YYEEEE. CDR3 sequence reads: CASSLRLGGYSPLHF. The CDR3 DNA reads TGTGCCAGCAGCTTACGGCTGGGAGGGTATTCACCCCTCCACTTT.

The V gene is TRBV19, the J gene TRBJ2-2, with a possible D match to TRBD1 (6 bases). Germline V gene lookup returns CDR1 LNHDA and CDR2 SQIVND (reference sequence). The CDR3 runs 13 residues. V gave up 6 bases and J gave up 8 bases, with 13 bases separating them. The CDR3 region has the DNA TGTGCCAGTAGCCCACGAGGACAGGGGGAGCTGTTTTTT. Its protein is CASSPRGQGELFF.

This clone was seen more than once but under ten times. Other DNA sequences in this specimen translate into the identical CDR3. CDR3 bases: TGTGCCAGCAGCTTAACGGGGACTGAAGCTTTCTTT. Protein sequence: CASSLTGTEAFF. V is TRBV7-9 and J is TRBJ1-1; D remains ambiguous. Germline V lookup: CDR1 SEHNR, CDR2 FQNEAQ (reference sequence). V lost 2 bases, J lost 5 bases, and 6 bases lay in between. This CDR3 has 12 residues.

The gene calls are TRBV3-1 (or the pseudogene TRBV3-2) and TRBJ1-6, with 9 nucleotides matching TRBD1. This CDR3 spans 15 amino acids. CDR1 is LGHDT and CDR2 is YNNKEL in the germline V gene (reference sequence). The V and J ends lost 4 bases and 8 bases, in that order; junction bases with no gene match: 6. The CDR3 DNA is TGTGCCAGCAGCCCCACGGACAGGGGTTATTCACCCCTCCACTTT. It translates to CASSPTDRGYSPLHF.

The chain couples TRBV14 to TRBJ2-7, with TRBD2 matching 8 bases. This CDR3 is 17 amino acids long. The trim removed 3 bases at V and 2 bases at J, leaving 12 bases unmatched. CDR1 and CDR2 from the germline V gene are SGHDN and FVKESK. The CDR3 region has the DNA TGTGCCAGCAGCCATTGGGAGACTAGCGCCAGAACCTACGAGCAGTACTTC. This translates into CASSHWETSARTYEQYF.